What follows are 30 T cell receptor beta chains derived from one specimen sequenced in a study of OX40 agonist ivuxolimab in advanced cancers. The method was immunoSEQ multiplex PCR; TCRdb's version includes in-frame clones alone and lacks a portion of them. The table records under 55,000 clones, 84% of them present only once. This specimen was CD4+ or CD8+ T cells sorted from blood, taken in a trial of the OX40 agonist ivuxolimab. The receptors shown here come from an adult with an advanced solid tumor such as melanoma, head and neck, liver or kidney cancer.

The V call is TRBV5-6, the J call TRBJ2-7; D remains ambiguous. CDR3 length: 13 amino acids. With 0 bases removed from V and 4 bases from J, the gap between germline ends came to 8 bases. The germline V gene has CDR1 SGHDT and CDR2 YYEEEE. CDR3 in DNA: TGTGCCAGCAGCTTGGGCAGGATGTACGAGCAGTACTTC. It encodes CASSLGRMYEQYF. The full variable domain, completed using reference TRBV5-6 and TRBJ2-7, is DAGVTQSPTHLIKTRGQQVTLRCSPKSGHDTVSWYQQALGQGPQFIFQYYEEEERQRGNFPDRFSGHQFPNYSSELNVNALLLGDSALYLCASSLGRMYEQYFGPGTRLTVT.

The rearrangement joins TRBV7-9 to TRBJ2-5; D is perhaps TRBD2 (6 bases). The V gene lost 2 bases and the J gene lost 2 bases, with 15 bases spanning the gap. Germline CDR1 is SEHNR and CDR2 is FQNEAQ (reference sequence). This CDR3 comprises 16 residues. Written as DNA, the CDR3 is TGTGCCAGCAGCTTACTCGGGGGACTGCCACAAGAGACCCAGTACTTC. Translation: CASSLLGGLPQETQYF.

The chain carries TRBV9 and TRBJ2-1, with no clear D. V lost 0 bases to trimming and J lost 0 bases, with 10 bases between them. The V gene's germline CDR1 is SGDLS and CDR2 YYNGEE. The CDR3 is 16 residues long. The CDR3 loop is CASSVGPLSSYNEQFF. CDR3 DNA: TGTGCCAGCAGCGTAGGGCCCTTAAGCTCCTACAATGAGCAGTTCTTC.

This chain connects TRBV9 to TRBJ2-3; D may correspond to TRBD1 or TRBD2 (6 bases each). This CDR3 has 20 amino acids. CDR1 and CDR2 (germline): SGDLS, YYNGEE. V lost 0 bases and J lost 0, with 23 bases in between. The CDR3 nucleotides read TGTGCCAGCAGCGTAGTGGGGGGCGGGGAAACCCCAACTAGCACAGATACGCAGTATTTT. Translating it yields CASSVVGGGETPTSTDTQYF.

V usage is TRBV28 and J usage is TRBJ2-5; no reliable D call. This CDR3 region has 12 residues. V shed 2 bases and J shed 5 bases, with 6 bases lying between them. From germline, CDR1 is MDHEN and CDR2 SYDVKM. CDR3 nucleotide sequence: TGTGCCAGCAGTTTAGTTTATGAGACCCAGTACTTC. Translation gives CASSLVYETQYF.

This chain joins TRBV5-8 and TRBJ2-7; D tentatively fits TRBD1 or TRBD2 (5 bases each). The CDR3 spans 14 residues. From germline, CDR1 is SGHTS and CDR2 YDEGEE. With 4 bases removed from V and 5 bases from J, the gap between germline ends came to 16 bases. The CDR3 is CASSRGPGIDEQYF. CDR3 nucleotide sequence: TGTGCCAGCAGCCGGGGCCCGGGTATAGACGAGCAGTACTTC.

This chain joins TRBV28 and TRBJ1-4; 7 bases line up with TRBD1. Trimming took 6 bases from V and 0 from J; bases not matched to a gene: 10. The CDR3 runs 17 residues. Germline values: CDR1 MDHEN, CDR2 SYDVKM. The CDR3: CASSMGTAGTTNEKLFF. In nucleotides, the CDR3 is TGTGCCAGCAGCATGGGGACAGCGGGTACAACTAATGAAAAACTGTTTTTT.

In this sample, this clone turned up once. The chain joins TRBV5-1 to TRBJ2-7; 15 nucleotides match TRBD2. CDR3 length: 17 residues. In germline, CDR1 is SGHRS, CDR2 YFSETQ. Trimming took 4 bases from V and 2 from J; bases not matched to a gene: 7. CDR3 bases: TGCGCCAGCAGCCTGGAAGGACTAGCGGGAGGGGCCTACGAGCAGTACTTC. Encoded protein: CASSLEGLAGGAYEQYF.

This clone was observed a single time. This chain joins TRBV28 and TRBJ2-3, with 10 bases fitting TRBD2. The germline V gene encodes CDR1 MDHEN and CDR2 SYDVKM. The CDR3 is 14 amino acids. V was clipped by 2 bases and J by 4 bases; unmatched bases: 0. The chain's CDR3 is CASSLLAGADTQYF. CDR3 sequence (DNA): TGTGCCAGCAGTTTACTAGCGGGGGCAGATACGCAGTATTTT.

Remarks on this clone: The sample has other DNA sequences that encode this CDR3 too. The J gene is TRBJ2-7, the V gene TRBV11-1, with 7 bases matching TRBD1. The CDR3 totals 15 residues. Germline V gene sequence: CDR1 SGHAT, CDR2 FQDESV (reference sequence). V gave up 1 base and J gave up 5 bases; unmatched junction bases: 8. The CDR3 here is CASSLGGRTGDEQYF. Written as DNA, the CDR3 is TGTGCCAGCAGCTTAGGGGGGCGGACAGGAGACGAGCAGTACTTC. Full variable domain (missing parts from reference TRBV11-1 and TRBJ2-7): EAEVAQSPRYKITEKSQAVAFWCDPISGHATLYWYRQILGQGPELLVQFQDESVVDDSQLPKDRFSAERLKGVDSTLKIQPAELGDSAMYLCASSLGGRTGDEQYFGPGTRLTVT.

This CDR3 is CASSYNRGIGEKLFF. CDR3 sequence (DNA): TGTGCCAGCAGCTACAACAGGGGAATAGGGGAAAAACTGTTTTTT. The chain couples TRBV11-3 to TRBJ1-4, with 7 positions matching TRBD1. V lost 4 bases, J lost 8 bases, and 10 bases stayed unmatched. Germline assignment: CDR1 SGHNT and CDR2 YENEEA. The length of the CDR3 is 15 residues.

This clone was observed once. The J gene is TRBJ2-1, the V gene TRBV11-2; 8 bases map to TRBD2. V lost 0 bases and J lost 3; bases outside the gene matches: 4. The CDR3 totals 16 residues. Germline-derived CDR1 and CDR2 are SGHAT and FQNNGV. The CDR3 reads CASSLDFSGVYNEQFF. The CDR3, as DNA: TGTGCCAGCAGCTTAGATTTTAGCGGGGTCTACAATGAGCAGTTCTTC. Full variable domain (remainder filled in from reference TRBV11-2 and TRBJ2-1): EAGVAQSPRYKIIEKRQSVAFWCNPISGHATLYWYQQILGQGPKLLIQFQNNGVVDDSQLPKDRFSAERLKGVDSTLKIQPAKLEDSAVYLCASSLDFSGVYNEQFFGPGTRLTVL.

This rearrangement joins TRBV6-1 to TRBJ1-1; TRBD1 agrees at 7 bases. Germline V gives CDR1 MNHNS, CDR2 SASEGT. After removal of 3 bases from V and 0 bases from J, the junction contained 10 bases not matched to a gene. The CDR3 sequence is 17 residues long. CDR3 residues: CASSDLPGGRMNTEAFF. The CDR3 coding sequence is TGTGCCAGCAGTGATCTTCCAGGGGGAAGGATGAACACTGAAGCTTTCTTT.

This chain connects TRBV6-9 to TRBJ2-5; 8 bases agree with TRBD1. CDR1 is MNHGY, CDR2 SVAAGI, per germline. This CDR3 comprises 14 residues. J gave up 6 bases and V 4 bases, and 7 bases lay outside the gene matches. The CDR3 here is CASSSSQGGKTQYF. The CDR3 coding sequence is TGTGCCAGCAGTTCCTCACAGGGGGGAAAGACCCAGTACTTC.

The V gene is TRBV12-5, the J gene TRBJ1-2; 9 positions match TRBD1. CDR1 LGHNT and CDR2 FRNRAP come from the germline V gene. The V gene end was trimmed by 6 bases and the J gene end by 5 bases; junction bases not matched to a gene: 7. The CDR3 length is 14 residues. The CDR3 sequence: CASGLGTGIYGYTF. CDR3 nucleotides: TGTGCTAGTGGCTTAGGGACAGGGATATATGGCTACACCTTC.

V gene TRBV9 combines with J gene TRBJ1-1, with D unresolved. Trimming removed 0 bases from V and 2 bases from J, with 8 bases in between. This CDR3 spans 14 amino acids. Germline assignment: CDR1 SGDLS and CDR2 YYNGEE. CDR3 region: CASSVGGTNTEAFF. DNA of the CDR3: TGTGCCAGCAGCGTAGGGGGAACCAACACTGAAGCTTTCTTT.

V is TRBV6-6 and J is TRBJ2-7; D is uncertain. The CDR3 is 12 amino acids. Trimming removed 11 bases from V and 0 bases from J, with 11 bases in between. In germline, CDR1 is MNHNY, CDR2 SVGAGI (reference sequence). The CDR3 here is CASRTNSYEQYF. In DNA, the CDR3 is TGTGCCTCGAGGACCAACTCCTACGAGCAGTACTTC.

This clone appeared a single time. The chain has TRBV29-1 and TRBJ2-7, with 9 bases aligning to TRBD1. CDR1 SQVTM and CDR2 ANQGSEA come from the germline V gene. CDR3 length: 13 residues. V dropped 7 bases and J dropped 5; count of bases not matched to a gene: 9. The CDR3 loop reads CSGLGTGLNEQYF. In DNA, the CDR3 is TGCAGCGGACTCGGGACAGGGTTAAACGAGCAGTACTTC.

The J gene is TRBJ1-5, the V gene TRBV5-4; D gene ambiguous. The germline gives CDR1 SGHNT, CDR2 YYREEE (reference sequence). The CDR3 covers 13 residues. Trimming pared 2 bases from V and 5 bases from J, leaving 8 bases between. The CDR3 is CASSLLPYQPQHF. The CDR3 nucleotides are TGTGCCAGCAGCTTACTTCCGTATCAGCCCCAGCATTTT.

A single count supports this clone. V is TRBV27 and J is TRBJ2-3; no clear D. Germline-derived CDR1 and CDR2 are MNHEY and SMNVEV (reference sequence). Between the trimmed V and J ends, which lost 3 bases and 2 bases, there was a span of 9 bases. The CDR3 length is 14 residues. The CDR3 sequence is CASSFNPFTDTQYF. CDR3 nucleotides: TGTGCCAGCAGTTTCAATCCCTTCACAGATACGCAGTATTTT.

This clone has more than one count but fewer than ten. The CDR3 DNA sequence: TGTGCCAGCAGCTGGACGGATGCCGACACTGAAGCTTTCTTT. It specifies CASSWTDADTEAFF. The genes are TRBV5-5 and TRBJ1-1; D unclear. This CDR3 has 14 residues. From germline, CDR1 is SGHKS and CDR2 YYEKEE (reference sequence). V was clipped by 3 bases and J by 3 bases, with 12 bases between them.

The genes are TRBV2 and TRBJ1-4, with D maybe TRBD1 (5 bases). V lost 6 bases, J lost 10 bases, and 12 bases lay in between. The CDR3 loop spans 12 amino acids. In germline, CDR1 is SNHLY, CDR2 FYNNEI. As DNA, the CDR3 is TGTGCCAGCAGCTTTAACGGGGGAAAACTGTTTTTT. This gives the protein CASSFNGGKLFF.

This rearrangement joins TRBV10-3 to TRBJ2-7; tentative D call: TRBD1 (5 bases). The CDR3 runs to 14 residues. V was trimmed by 2 bases and J by 2 bases, leaving 10 bases between them. Germline loops: CDR1 ENHRY, CDR2 SYGVKD. The CDR3 region is CAISEGTDTYEQYF. For the CDR3, the DNA is TGTGCCATCAGTGAGGGAACGGACACCTACGAGCAGTACTTC.

The chain has TRBV9 and TRBJ2-7; 9 bases are a match to TRBD1. Germline assignment: CDR1 SGDLS and CDR2 YYNGEE. This CDR3 spans 15 amino acids. V was clipped by 0 bases and J by 3 bases; unmatched bases: 4. The CDR3 coding sequence is TGTGCCAGCAGCGTAGGGACAGGGGACAGCTACGAGCAGTACTTC. Translating gives CASSVGTGDSYEQYF.

The rearrangement links TRBV4-2 to TRBJ2-1, with unresolved D. The CDR3 has 11 residues. V was clipped by 4 bases and J by 10 bases, with 8 bases between them. CDR1 is LGHNA, CDR2 YNFKEQ, per germline. The CDR3 nucleotides are TGTGCCAGCAGCCTGGTCGGGGAGCAGTTCTTC. Protein sequence: CASSLVGEQFF.

The rearrangement uses TRBV19 and TRBJ1-2; TRBD1 aligns across 7 bases. J was trimmed by 4 bases and V by 3 bases; bases with no gene match: 2. The germline gives CDR1 LNHDA, CDR2 SQIVND (reference sequence). The CDR3 has 13 residues. The CDR3 spells CASSMEGAYGYTF. For the CDR3, the DNA is TGTGCCAGTAGTATGGAGGGGGCCTATGGCTACACCTTC. Variable domain in full (rest from reference TRBV19 and TRBJ1-2): DGGITQSPKYLFRKEGQNVTLSCEQNLNHDAMYWYRQDPGQGLRLIYYSQIVNDFQKGDIAEGYSVSREKKESFPLTVTSAQKNPTAFYLCASSMEGAYGYTFGSGTRLTVV.

DNA for the CDR3: TGTGCCAGCAAGACCTCAGCGGGGACCATCTACGAGCAGTACTTC. Its protein is CASKTSAGTIYEQYF. This chain joins TRBV2 and TRBJ2-7; 7 bases are shared with TRBD2. V lost 7 bases, J lost 3 bases, and 12 bases stayed unmatched. The germline V gene encodes CDR1 SNHLY and CDR2 FYNNEI. The CDR3 sequence is 15 residues long.

Concerning this clone: One end of the junction fails to match germline, which may point to a read error. The V gene is TRBV7-7, the J gene TRBJ2-1, with D unclear. CDR3 length: 13 amino acids. Germline V lookup: CDR1 SSHAT, CDR2 FNYEAQ (reference sequence). The CDR3 loop reads CASSPRGYNEQFF. The DNA of the CDR3 is TGTGCTAGCAGCCCCCGTGGGTACAATGAGCAGTTCTTC.

The chain joins TRBV6-5 to TRBJ1-1; a weak D match, TRBD1 (5 bases). The CDR3 has 14 amino acids. The germline V and J ends were trimmed by 4 bases and 0 bases, with 9 bases remaining between them. Looked up from germline, CDR1 is MNHEY and CDR2 is SVGAGI. In DNA form, the CDR3 reads TGTGCCAGCAGTTTCGGACAATTGAACACTGAAGCTTTCTTT. It is translated as CASSFGQLNTEAFF.

The count of this clone is one. The V gene is TRBV5-4, the J gene TRBJ1-1; 9 bases map to TRBD1. Germline V gene lookup returns CDR1 SGHNT and CDR2 YYREEE (reference sequence). With 3 bases clipped from V and 3 bases from J, the junction kept 12 bases outside the gene matches. This CDR3 has 17 residues. This CDR3 is CASSSPTGGEWDTEAFF. As DNA, the CDR3 is TGTGCCAGCAGCTCGCCTACAGGGGGCGAATGGGACACTGAAGCTTTCTTT.